This is a list of T cell receptor beta chains from one sample in a study of T cell responses to AZD1222 COVID-19 vaccine. The table came from immunoSEQ multiplex PCR; TCRdb's copy has only in-frame clones and leaves some out. The table has about 110,000 clones, 70% to 90% seen once. Source: peripheral blood, taken on day 0 of AZD1222 vaccination. The receptor source for this set is an adult in good health. The CDR3 runs from the conserved cysteine through the conserved F or W. A D gene is named only where the DNA matches it firmly. Some rows mark clone size as missing; the rest say once, few, many or name a class of expanded clone.

NA	TRBJ1-1	TRBV11-2	NA	TGTGCCAGCAGCTTATGGGGTTTGAACACTGAAGCTTTCTTT	CASSLWGLNTEAFF
NA	TRBJ1-2	TRBV6-5	NA	TGTGCCAGCAGTTACTCGTCGAGTGGCTACACCTTC	CASSYSSSGYTF
NA	TRBJ1-5	TRBV3-1/TRBV3-2	NA	TGTGCCAGCAGCCAAGATGACCAGCCCCAGCATTTT	CASSQDDQPQHF
NA	TRBJ2-1	TRBV24-1	once	TGTGCCACCAGTGATTTGGGGGGGCCTGGCGGGCAGTTCTTC	CATSDLGGPGGQFF
NA	TRBJ1-2	TRBV25-1	NA	TGTGCCAGCACACCGGACTGGGGACCCCACTATGGCTACACCTTC	CASTPDWGPHYGYTF
NA	TRBJ1-1	TRBV5-1	NA	TGCGCCAGCTACGGACGGCCTCAAAAGAGGGACACTGAAGCTTTCTTT	CASYGRPQKRDTEAFF
TRBD1	TRBJ1-2	TRBV27	NA	TGTGCCAGCAGTCTTGGACAGGGGGGCTATGGCTACACCTTC	CASSLGQGGYGYTF
NA	TRBJ1-4	TRBV7-2	NA	TGTGCCAGCAGCTTAGGGCACCTTGAGAGGGCGACTAATGAAAAACTGTTTTTT	CASSLGHLERATNEKLFF
NA	TRBJ2-1	TRBV7-2	NA	TGTGCCAGCAGCGAGAGCTCCTACAATGAGCAGTTCTTC	CASSESSYNEQFF
NA	TRBJ1-4	TRBV7-9	NA	TGTGCCAGCAGCTTTCGAGAAAAACTGTTTTTT	CASSFREKLFF
NA	TRBJ2-3	TRBV28	NA	TGTGCCAGCAGTTTGGGTTGGCCCGATACGCAGTATTTT	CASSLGWPDTQYF
NA	TRBJ1-5	TRBV15	NA	TGTGCCACCAGCAGAGTCATTCAAAATCAGCCCCAGCATTTT	CATSRVIQNQPQHF
NA	TRBJ1-2	TRBV6-2/TRBV6-3	once	TGTGCCAGCAGTTACTTGCCAGGGGAGGGTGATGGCTACACCTTC	CASSYLPGEGDGYTF
TRBD1	TRBJ1-6	TRBV15	NA	TGTGCCACCAGCAGAGGATCCACTGACAGGGCGGATTCACCCCTCCACTTT	CATSRGSTDRADSPLHF
TRBD1	TRBJ2-5	TRBV18	NA	TGTGCCAGCTTATCCCGGGACAGGGCTAAAGAGACCCAGTACTTC	CASLSRDRAKETQYF
NA	TRBJ2-3	TRBV11-2	NA	TGTGCCAGCAGCTTAACACGGGCGCAGTATTTT	CASSLTRAQYF
NA	TRBJ2-5	TRBV7-7	few	TGTGCCAGCAGCTTTTCACACGAAGAGACCCAGTACTTC	CASSFSHEETQYF
NA	TRBJ1-1	TRBV19	NA	TGTGCCAGTAGTATTGTCTATGAGGGGAACACTGAAGCTTTCTTT	CASSIVYEGNTEAFF
TRBD1	TRBJ2-7	TRBV5-1	NA	TGCGCCAGCAGCCTAACTCCGGGACAGGGCTACGAGCAGTACTTC	CASSLTPGQGYEQYF
TRBD2	TRBJ2-5	TRBV11-3	NA	TGTGCCAGCAGCTCCCAGACTAGCGGGGGGGAAGAGACCCAGTACTTC	CASSSQTSGGEETQYF
NA	TRBJ2-1	TRBV5-1	NA	TGCGCCAGCAGCCCGAGACAGGTACGCTCCTACAATGAGCAGTTCTTC	CASSPRQVRSYNEQFF
TRBD2	TRBJ2-5	TRBV5-4	NA	TGTGCCAGCAGCCCTACAGGCGGGGGTACGGAGACCCAGTACTTC	CASSPTGGGTETQYF
NA	TRBJ1-2	TRBV9	NA	TGTGCCAGCAGGGCTCAGAACTATGGCTACACCTTC	CASRAQNYGYTF
NA	TRBJ2-2	TRBV5-4	NA	TGTGCCAGCAGCCCCCAGGGTCCGGGAGCCGGGGAGCTGTTTTTT	CASSPQGPGAGELFF
NA	TRBJ1-5	TRBV2	NA	TGTGCCAGTCTGGCCGGAGGAGGCTTTAATCAGCCCCAGCATTTT	CASLAGGGFNQPQHF
TRBD2	TRBJ2-1	TRBV5-8	NA	TGTGCCAGCAGCTTGGGGACTAGGAGAAGCAATGAGCAGTTCTTC	CASSLGTRRSNEQFF
NA	TRBJ1-2	TRBV28	NA	TGTGCCAGCAGACAGGGCGTCTATGGCTACACCTTC	CASRQGVYGYTF
NA	TRBJ1-1	TRBV6-2/TRBV6-3	once	TGTGCCAGCAGTTACATCAGTCTGAACACTGAAGCTTTCTTT	CASSYISLNTEAFF
NA	TRBJ1-1	TRBV7-3	few	TGTGCCAGCAGCTTAGGGGAGAACACTGAAGCTTTCTTT	CASSLGENTEAFF
NA	TRBJ2-5	TRBV7-2	NA	TGTGCCAGCAGCTTAGAGGGAGGGGGCAAAGAGACCCAGTACTTC	CASSLEGGGKETQYF
TRBD1	TRBJ2-3	TRBV5-4	NA	TGTGCCAGCAGTCTCTCCGGGACAGGGGACTCAGATACGCAGTATTTT	CASSLSGTGDSDTQYF
NA	TRBJ2-5	TRBV28	NA	TGTGCCAGCAGTTTAACAGGCTTTGGGTACCAAGAGACCCAGTACTTC	CASSLTGFGYQETQYF
NA	TRBJ1-5	TRBV29-1	NA	TGCAGCGTTGGGGGGGAAGACCAGCCCCAGCATTTT	CSVGGEDQPQHF
NA	TRBJ1-2	TRBV3-1/TRBV3-2	once	TGTGCCAGCAGCCAGGGAAAGTTGGATTCGTATGGCTACACCTTC	CASSQGKLDSYGYTF
NA	TRBJ2-1	TRBV24-1	NA	TGTGCCACCAACCATCCCGTAACCAATGAGCAGTTCTTC	CATNHPVTNEQFF
TRBD1	TRBJ1-5	TRBV2	NA	TGTGCCAGCAGTCGACAGGGGGCAATTCAGCCCCAGCATTTT	CASSRQGAIQPQHF
NA	TRBJ2-3	TRBV2	NA	TGTGCCAGCAGTGCGGGGGGCACAGATACGCAGTATTTT	CASSAGGTDTQYF
TRBD1	TRBJ1-2	TRBV28	NA	TGTGCCAGCTCTGAGGGGAGCGCCAGGGGGAAGGATGGCTACACCTTC	CASSEGSARGKDGYTF
TRBD1	TRBJ2-3	TRBV15	NA	TGTGCCACCAGCGATTGGACAGGGGGGGTTGATACGCAGTATTTT	CATSDWTGGVDTQYF
NA	TRBJ1-2	TRBV18	NA	TGTGCCAGCTCACCACCCGGCCAGCCGGCTTTCTATGGCTACACCTTC	CASSPPGQPAFYGYTF
NA	TRBJ1-4	TRBV27	NA	TGTGCCAGCAGAGCTCGTACGAAGGGCACAACTAATGAAAAACTGTTTTTT	CASRARTKGTTNEKLFF
TRBD1	TRBJ2-7	TRBV5-1	medium-sized	TGCGCCAGCAGCTTGGAGGGCGGGACAGGGGGAGACGAGCAGTACTTC	CASSLEGGTGGDEQYF
NA	TRBJ2-7	TRBV18	NA	TGTGCCAGCTCACCGCCGGGGGCCCCCTACGAGCAGTACTTC	CASSPPGAPYEQYF
TRBD1	TRBJ2-7	TRBV30	NA	TGTGCCTCGAGGGTAAGACAGGGGGGCTACGAGCAGTACTTC	CASRVRQGGYEQYF
NA	TRBJ1-5	TRBV11-2	NA	TGTGCCAGCAGCTTAGATCGGAGTCAGCCCCAGCATTTT	CASSLDRSQPQHF
NA	TRBJ1-2	TRBV9	NA	TGTGCCAGCAGCGGGTTCCTAGCTAACTATGGCTACACCTTC	CASSGFLANYGYTF
NA	TRBJ1-6	TRBV11-2	once	TGTGCCAGCAGCTTAGATCGGGATTCACCCCTCCACTTT	CASSLDRDSPLHF
NA	TRBJ1-6	TRBV2	NA	TGTGCCAGCAGTGAGAAGTACGGTAATTCACCCCTCCACTTT	CASSEKYGNSPLHF
NA	TRBJ1-5	TRBV5-1	NA	TGCGCCAGCAGCTTGGGGGGTGGATATTATCAGCCCCAGCATTTT	CASSLGGGYYQPQHF